This T cell receptor (beta chain) was found in a study of a mutant IDH1 vaccine in newly diagnosed glioma. The CDR3 loop spans 14 amino acids. V gave up 3 bases and J gave up 2 bases, with 11 bases separating them. Germline loops: CDR1 SGHAT, CDR2 FQNNGV. A word on this clone: No antigen is known for it.

This sample's time point: week 23, last vaccination. The vaccine gave 300 ug of a 20-mer mutant IDH1 peptide subcutaneously per dose. This table comes from immunoSEQ multiplex PCR, and its TCRdb copy is limited to in-frame clones, with some not included. The sample lists tens of thousands of clones, approximately 87% occurring once. The genes are TRBV11-2 and TRBJ2-7; no clear D gene. This clonotype originated in a man between 35 and 55 years old with glioma. The sequencing used PBMCs, collected from a glioma patient whose treatment included an IDH1 peptide vaccine. The CDR3 is CASSFSGRPYEQYF. DNA for the CDR3: TGTGCCAGCAGCTTTTCTGGCAGACCCTACGAGCAGTACTTC.